The 21 T cell receptor beta chains below all came from one sample that was sequenced in a study of human T cells and chemical hapten exposure. Indicated time point: pre-sensitization, week 0. Indicated treatment: therapeutic diphenylcyclopropenone sensitization with weekly scalp DPC. Via MiXCR, TCRdb re-called the RACE reads, giving one row per CDR3 protein. The sample has fewer than 140,000 distinct CDR3 sequences; less than 15% are singletons. The sample in question was whole blood, obtained in connection with sensitization to the hapten diphenylcyclopropenone (DPC). Source of these receptors: a woman in her forties or fifties with alopecia areata. Some clones in this sample may be carry-over from other donors' samples.

This clonotype was seen only a few times. V gene TRBV7-2 combines with J gene TRBJ1-2; tentative D call: TRBD1 (5 bases). Germline V gene data show CDR1 as SGHTA and CDR2 as FQGNSA. The CDR3 runs 16 residues. V lost 1 base to trimming and J lost 3 bases, with 15 bases between them. The CDR3 DNA reads as TGTGCCAGCAGCTTAGTCAGCTTAGCGGGACACTATGGCTACACCTTC. It encodes CASSLVSLAGHYGYTF.

The table lists this clonotype with many counts. The chain combines TRBV19 with TRBJ1-2; D unresolved. The CDR3 length is 12 residues. From germline, CDR1 is LNHDA and CDR2 SQIVND (reference sequence). Trimming pared 5 bases from V and 4 bases from J, leaving 8 bases between. CDR3 DNA: TGTGCCAGTAGTCTAAAGACCTATGGCTACACCTTC. Amino acid sequence: CASSLKTYGYTF. Looking up the rest from reference TRBV19 and TRBJ1-2 gives the full variable domain: DGGITQSPKYLFRKEGQNVTLSCEQNLNHDAMYWYRQDPGQGLRLIYYSQIVNDFQKGDIAEGYSVSREKKESFPLTVTSAQKNPTAFYLCASSLKTYGYTFGSGTRLTVV.

A remark on this clonotype: One end of the junction does not line up with germline, which may come from a read error. This chain's CDR3 is CATMGQGTGTQYF. The DNA for the CDR3 is TGTGCCACCATGGGACAGGGTACAGGTACGCAGTATTTT. V is TRBV28 and J is TRBJ2-3, with 9 bases matching TRBD1. The V gene's germline CDR1 is MDHEN and CDR2 SYDVKM. The CDR3 is made up of 13 amino acids.

There are many counts of this clonotype. The chain employs TRBV27 and TRBJ2-1; TRBD2 might be the D (6 bases). The germline V and J ends were trimmed by 0 bases and 4 bases, with 7 bases remaining between them. Germline V CDR1 and CDR2: MNHEY, SMNVEV (reference sequence). The CDR3 extends over 14 amino acids. The CDR3 DNA reads as TGTGCCAGCAGTTTATCGGAGGGATACAATGAGCAGTTCTTC. Translating gives CASSLSEGYNEQFF.

This clonotype has more than one count but fewer than ten. The chain joins TRBV18 to TRBJ1-2; D remains unclear. The germline V gene encodes CDR1 KGHSH and CDR2 LQKENI. This CDR3 comprises 12 residues. V lost 2 bases, J lost 2 bases, and 3 bases lay in between. CDR3 region: CASSPENYGYTF. Here the CDR3 DNA reads TGTGCCAGCTCACCAGAAAACTATGGCTACACCTTC.

This clonotype was observed a handful of times. The chain is built from TRBV12-3 or TRBV12-4 and TRBJ2-7; D remains ambiguous. V lost 1 base, J lost 3 bases, and 7 bases lay in between. The CDR3 is 13 amino acids. The CDR3 DNA reads as TGTGCCAGCAGTTTAGGAGGCGGCTACGAGCAGTACTTC. Amino acid sequence: CASSLGGGYEQYF.

The gene calls are TRBV7-2 and TRBJ1-1; D call uncertain. The CDR3 covers 13 residues. V was pared by 0 bases and J by 6 bases, with 8 bases between. Germline CDR1 reads SGHTA; CDR2 reads FQGNSA. The CDR3: CASSLAGNPEAFF. The CDR3 bases are TGTGCCAGCAGCTTAGCGGGAAACCCTGAAGCTTTCTTT. Combining the CDR3 with reference TRBV7-2 and TRBJ1-1 gives the whole variable domain GAGVSQSPSNKVTEKGKDVELRCDPISGHTALYWYRQSLGQGLEFLIYFQGNSAPDKSGLPSDRFSAERTGGSVSTLTIQRTQQEDSAVYLCASSLAGNPEAFFGQGTRLTVV.

A word on this clonotype: It is likely a read error, because the conserved phenylalanine at the end of the CDR3 is missing. The J gene is TRBJ2-2, the V gene TRBV7-9; tentatively, D is TRBD2 (6 bases). CDR1 SEHNR and CDR2 FQNEAQ come from the germline V gene (reference sequence). This CDR3 region has 13 residues. V shed 3 bases and J shed 5 bases, with 7 bases lying between them. DNA for the CDR3: TGTGCCAGCAGCTTTGGGGGGACCGGGGAGCTGTTTTCT. Its protein is CASSFGGTGELFS.

This clonotype was counted a few times. The V call is TRBV11-2, the J call TRBJ2-7; D possibly corresponds to TRBD2 (6 bases). Trimming removed 1 base at V and 7 bases at J, with 14 bases between. CDR3 length equals 14 residues. In germline, CDR1 is SGHAT, CDR2 FQNNGV. The CDR3 coding sequence is TGTGCCAGCAGCTTAGGAAGAGGCCGGGAGGAGCAGTACTTC. Its translation: CASSLGRGREEQYF.

This chain connects TRBV5-4 to TRBJ1-1, with D maybe TRBD1 (6 bases). Germline loops: CDR1 SGHNT, CDR2 YYREEE (reference sequence). The CDR3 is made up of 13 amino acids. Trimming cost V 3 bases and J 5 bases, with 11 bases left between them. CDR3 in DNA: TGTGCCAGCAGCTCAGGGGACGTTACTGAAGCTTTCTTT. Amino acid sequence: CASSSGDVTEAFF.

This clonotype was counted at least ten times. V usage is TRBV28 and J usage is TRBJ2-7, with TRBD1 as a possible D gene (6 bases). The CDR3 sequence is 13 residues long. V was clipped by 6 bases and J by 5 bases, with 14 bases between them. The germline gives CDR1 MDHEN, CDR2 SYDVKM. CDR3 sequence: CASRTSGADEQYF. DNA for the CDR3: TGTGCCAGCAGAACCTCAGGGGCAGACGAGCAGTACTTC.

This chain uses TRBV19 with TRBJ2-6; 8 positions match TRBD1. Germline V gene sequence: CDR1 LNHDA, CDR2 SQIVND (reference sequence). The CDR3 loop spans 18 amino acids. The ends lost 6 bases at V and 2 bases at J; junction bases unmatched: 12. CDR3 protein: CASSPGTGARTGANVLTF. The CDR3 bases are TGTGCCAGTAGCCCGGGGACAGGAGCTAGAACTGGGGCCAACGTCCTGACTTTC.

This clonotype was detected a few times. CDR3 DNA sequence: TGTGCCAGCAGCCCCCGACGGGTGGGGGCCCAGTACTTC. This codes for CASSPRRVGAQYF. This chain connects TRBV7-8 to TRBJ2-5; D may be TRBD1 or TRBD2 (5 bases each). V was cut by 5 bases and J by 9 bases, with 16 bases left in between. This CDR3 region has 13 residues. Per germline, CDR1 SGHVS and CDR2 FQNEAQ. Supplemented by reference TRBV7-8 and TRBJ2-5, the full variable domain reads GAGVSQSPRYKVAKRGQDVALRCDPISGHVSLFWYQQALGQGPEFLTYFQNEAQLDKSGLPSDRFFAERPEGSVSTLKIQRTQQEDSAVYLCASSPRRVGAQYFGPGTRLLVL.

This clonotype has a count of ten or more. The chain links TRBV7-8 to TRBJ2-1, with TRBD2 as a possible D gene (5 bases). CDR1 is SGHVS, CDR2 FQNEAQ, per germline. This CDR3 is 15 amino acids long. V was cut by 1 base and J by 6 bases, with 13 bases left in between. CDR3 DNA: TGTGCCAGCAGCTTAGTTGGAGCTAGCTCCAATGAGCAGTTCTTC. It specifies CASSLVGASSNEQFF.

This clonotype was picked up a small number of times. The J gene is TRBJ1-2, the V gene TRBV5-1; D not resolved. CDR1 SGHRS and CDR2 YFSETQ come from the germline V gene. V gave up 5 bases and J gave up 2 bases, with 7 bases separating them. The CDR3 has 12 amino acids. In DNA form, the CDR3 reads TGCGCCAGCAGGACCGGGAACTATGGCTACACCTTC. The encoded protein is CASRTGNYGYTF.

This clonotype was seen at least ten times. The rearrangement joins TRBV18 to TRBJ2-1, with D perhaps matching TRBD2 (6 bases). V was pared by 8 bases and J by 8 bases, with 13 bases between. Germline CDR1 and CDR2: KGHSH and LQKENI. This CDR3 spans 12 amino acids. Written as DNA, the CDR3 is TGTGCCAGCGGGGAAGGCGGGGATGAGCAGTTCTTC. It yields the protein CASGEGGDEQFF.

This clonotype was seen repeatedly, ten times or more. The chain is built from TRBV29-1 and TRBJ1-5, with 7 bases aligning to TRBD1. With V trimmed by 4 bases and J by 3 bases, 6 bases remained unmatched. The CDR3 covers 14 residues. Germline CDR1 reads SQVTM; CDR2 reads ANQGSEA. The chain's CDR3 is CSVVPTGSNQPQHF. The DNA for the CDR3 is TGCAGCGTTGTCCCGACAGGGTCCAATCAGCCCCAGCATTTT.

This clonotype was found a few times. The CDR3 region is CASSLWGKGHGTDTQYF. The CDR3 DNA sequence: TGTGCCAGCAGCTTGTGGGGTAAGGGGCATGGCACAGATACGCAGTATTTT. J is TRBJ2-3 and V is TRBV5-4, with a weak D call TRBD1 (5 bases). The V end lost 1 base, the J end lost 1 base, and 16 bases lay between the germline ends. The CDR3 is 17 amino acids. CDR1 SGHNT and CDR2 YYREEE come from the germline V gene (reference sequence).

This sequence joins TRBV28 and TRBJ1-5; maybe TRBD1 (5 bases). This CDR3 contains 16 residues. The germline V gene has CDR1 MDHEN and CDR2 SYDVKM. V was trimmed by 7 bases and J by 2 bases, leaving 18 bases between them. DNA for the CDR3: TGTGCCAGCACCCTCTTGGGGGGTACGGGCAATCAGCCCCAGCATTTT. Its protein is CASTLLGGTGNQPQHF.

This clonotype was detected ten times or more. This sequence joins TRBV14 and TRBJ1-3; D call uncertain. Germline assignment: CDR1 SGHDN and CDR2 FVKESK. The CDR3 contains 10 residues. Trimming removed 11 bases from V and 5 bases from J, with 7 bases in between. The CDR3 spells CAALRNTIYF. The CDR3 DNA sequence: TGTGCCGCACTCCGAAACACCATATATTTT.

This clonotype has at least ten counts. The rearrangement links TRBV20-1 to TRBJ1-5; a possible D gene is TRBD1 (5 bases). The CDR3 length is 14 residues. Germline V gives CDR1 DFQATT, CDR2 SNEGSKA (reference sequence). Trimming pared 4 bases from V and 0 bases from J, leaving 10 bases between. The CDR3 coding sequence is TGCAGTGCTACTCAGGGAGGTAGCAATCAGCCCCAGCATTTT. It yields the protein CSATQGGSNQPQHF.